Listed below are T cell receptor beta chains from one sample, sequenced in a study of blood T cell repertoires in COVID-19. This table comes from immunoSEQ multiplex PCR, and its TCRdb copy is limited to in-frame clones, with some not included. The sample includes about 400,000 clones, nearly 90% of them seen just once. Material for sequencing was PBMCs or T cells enriched from blood (not recorded which). The receptors were sampled from a woman younger than 35 with acute COVID-19. Both conserved end residues are trimmed from each CDR3. Fields, in order: CDR3 length, clone size, J gene, V gene, CDR3 protein. Size tells how often a clone was seen (once, few, many) or the class of an expanded clone, and some rows leave it out.

13,-,TRBJ1-6,TRBV11-2,ASSRPGGWASPLH
13,-,TRBJ2-1,TRBV11-2,ASSPGLASYNEQF
13,-,TRBJ1-2,TRBV5-4,ASSWVQGNSDGYT
14,-,TRBJ1-3,TRBV13,ASSLAGRVDGNTIY
13,-,TRBJ2-5,TRBV5-1,ASSLGSGREETQY
14,-,TRBJ1-4,TRBV6-1,ASSEAYRGISEKLF
11,-,TRBJ2-2,TRBV27,ASSFQGAGELF
14,-,TRBJ2-7,TRBV10-3,AISGRGGEGGYEQY
11,-,TRBJ1-1,TRBV29-1,SAPGQTNTEAF
13,-,TRBJ1-4,TRBV6-5,ASSQGQGTNEKLF
12,-,TRBJ1-3,TRBV9,ASSIRDSGNTIY
10,-,TRBJ1-6,TRBV19,ATGQEESPLH
14,-,TRBJ2-3,TRBV28,ASRLLPGQGSDTQY
14,-,TRBJ1-3,TRBV5-1,ASSLDRTNSGNTIY
15,-,TRBJ1-4,TRBV12-5,ASGLGTSGATNEKLF
12,-,TRBJ1-6,TRBV27,ASSPDKFDSPLH
17,-,TRBJ1-5,TRBV7-9,ASSPSLIKPGHPGQPQH
13,-,TRBJ1-3,TRBV15,ATSRARGTGNTIY
12,-,TRBJ2-2,TRBV11-2,ASSPRGDTGELF
14,-,TRBJ2-7,TRBV27,ASSLVPRGGRNEQY
13,few,TRBJ1-2,TRBV14,ASSQDRRAGYGYT
13,-,TRBJ1-4,TRBV18,ASSKQGASNEKLF
11,once,TRBJ1-2,TRBV7-9,ASSLAGRGGYT
14,once,TRBJ2-7,TRBV25-1,ASSEWGQGSSYEQY
11,-,TRBJ2-1,TRBV3-1/TRBV3-2,ASSQDIPNEQF
13,once,TRBJ2-1,TRBV7-2,ASSFRWTGGDEQF
11,-,TRBJ1-1,TRBV11-1,ASSFTENTEAF
12,-,TRBJ2-1,TRBV14,ASKLAGAYNEQF
14,-,TRBJ1-2,TRBV7-9,ASSGKRDRGPNGYT
13,-,TRBJ2-3,TRBV25-1,ASSDGLAFTDTQY
11,-,TRBJ2-1,TRBV14,ASSQNRGGEQF
14,-,TRBJ2-1,TRBV12-5,ASGSRLAGSYNEQF
11,-,TRBJ2-2,TRBV7-3,ASSHRDTGELF
12,-,TRBJ1-2,TRBV11-2,ASSPTTDRDGYT
14,-,TRBJ1-3,TRBV4-3,ASSQDNRAGGNTIY
12,-,TRBJ2-5,TRBV28,ASSPGGAQETQY
13,-,TRBJ1-2,TRBV9,ASSTLGQGLGGYT
9,-,TRBJ2-7,TRBV28,ASSLRYEQY
14,-,TRBJ1-4,TRBV11-1,ASSRPIQGGTEKLF
13,-,TRBJ2-7,TRBV11-2,ASSLEIAGGYEQY
9,-,TRBJ2-1,TRBV12-3/TRBV12-4,ASSTGNEQF
9,-,TRBJ2-5,TRBV9,ASSIGETQY
14,-,TRBJ2-3,TRBV19,ASSIVRGRSTDTQY
12,-,TRBJ1-2,TRBV6-5,ASSYSDSEDGYT
13,-,TRBJ2-7,TRBV24-1,ATSNTGTGGDEQY
12,-,TRBJ1-3,TRBV29-1,SALEGLSGNTIY
11,-,TRBJ1-5,TRBV28,ASSSYSNQPQH
10,few,TRBJ2-3,TRBV9,ASSASRDTQY
15,-,TRBJ2-7,TRBV5-1,ASSLAPTGTGDYEQY
11,-,TRBJ1-6,TRBV10-3,AINDQGDSPLH
14,-,TRBJ2-1,TRBV5-4,ASSQQGGGFGNEQF
13,-,TRBJ2-2,TRBV7-9,ASRQTSTNTGELF
12,-,TRBJ1-3,TRBV18,ASSPNAAGNTIY